This T cell receptor beta chain was observed in a study of T cell responses to AZD1222 COVID-19 vaccine. Findings and caveats of the study: The study reported that nearly half of spike-specific TCRs target unmutated variant regions. Females outnumbered males among donors, who were mostly white British; clonal diversity was possibly underestimated. Among those given AZD1222, only six were seropositive at baseline.

With 2 bases clipped from V and 9 bases from J, the junction kept 13 bases outside the gene matches. This CDR3 is 16 amino acids long. Germline values: CDR1 ENHRY, CDR2 SYGVKD. On this clone: The antigen remains undetermined.

Libraries were prepared by immunoSEQ multiplex PCR; TCRdb keeps only in-frame clonotypes and omits some of them. This table has some 120,000 clones, approximately 85% appearing once. Material: peripheral blood, obtained on day 0 of MenACWY control vaccination. The receptor was derived from an adult in good health. This sequence joins TRBV10-3 and TRBJ1-1; 9 nucleotides align to TRBD1. Written as DNA, the CDR3 is TGTGCCATCAGTGAGGTCGGGACAGGGATTAATTATAAAGCTTTCTTT. This encodes CAISEVGTGINYKAFF.